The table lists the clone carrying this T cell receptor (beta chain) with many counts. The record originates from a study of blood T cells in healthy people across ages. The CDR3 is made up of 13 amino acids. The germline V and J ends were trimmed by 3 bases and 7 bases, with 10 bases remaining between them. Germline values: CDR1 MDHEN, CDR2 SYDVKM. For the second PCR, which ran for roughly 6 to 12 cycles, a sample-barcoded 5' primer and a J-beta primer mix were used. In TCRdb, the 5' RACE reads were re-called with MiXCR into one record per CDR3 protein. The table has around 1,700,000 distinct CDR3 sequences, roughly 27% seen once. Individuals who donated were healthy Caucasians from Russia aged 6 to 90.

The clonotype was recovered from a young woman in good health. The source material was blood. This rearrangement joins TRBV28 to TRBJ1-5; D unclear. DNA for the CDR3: TGTGCCAGCAGTTTGAGTTCCGCGCAGCCCCAGCATTTT. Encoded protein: CASSLSSAQPQHF.